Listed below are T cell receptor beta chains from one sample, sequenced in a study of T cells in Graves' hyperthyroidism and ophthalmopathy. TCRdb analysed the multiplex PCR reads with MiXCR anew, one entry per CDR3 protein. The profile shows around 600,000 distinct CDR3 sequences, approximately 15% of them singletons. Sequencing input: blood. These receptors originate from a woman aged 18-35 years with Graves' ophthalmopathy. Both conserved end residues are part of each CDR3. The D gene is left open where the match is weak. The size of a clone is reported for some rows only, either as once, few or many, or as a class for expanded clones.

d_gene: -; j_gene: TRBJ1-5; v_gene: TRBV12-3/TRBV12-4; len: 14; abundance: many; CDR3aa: CASSLFQGNQPQHF; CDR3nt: TGTGCCAGTAGTTTATTTCAGGGCAATCAGCCCCAGCATTTT
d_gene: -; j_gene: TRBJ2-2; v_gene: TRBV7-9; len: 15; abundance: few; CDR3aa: CASSRTRTNTGELFF; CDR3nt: TGTGCCAGCAGTCGAACACGTACGAACACCGGGGAGCTGTTTTTT
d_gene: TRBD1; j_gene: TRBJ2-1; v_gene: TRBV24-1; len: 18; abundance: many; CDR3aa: CATSDWAHRDRTYNEQFF; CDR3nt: TGTGCCACCAGTGATTGGGCGCACCGGGACAGGACATACAATGAGCAGTTCTTC
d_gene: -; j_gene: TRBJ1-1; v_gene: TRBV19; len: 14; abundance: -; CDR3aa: CASTPGAVNTEAFF; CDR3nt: TGTGCCAGTACGCCAGGAGCGGTGAACACTGAAGCTTTCTTT
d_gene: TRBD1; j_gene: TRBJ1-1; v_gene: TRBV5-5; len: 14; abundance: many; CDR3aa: CASSLGQGAVEAFF; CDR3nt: TGTGCCAGCAGCTTGGGACAGGGGGCGGTTGAAGCTTTCTTT
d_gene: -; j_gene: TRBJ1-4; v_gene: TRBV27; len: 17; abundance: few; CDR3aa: CASSFQGPGIANEKLFF; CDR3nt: TGTGCCAGCAGTTTTCAGGGGCCGGGAATTGCTAATGAAAAACTGTTTTTT
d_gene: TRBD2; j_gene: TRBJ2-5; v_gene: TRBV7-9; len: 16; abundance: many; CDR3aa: CASSLAQGLGPQTQYF; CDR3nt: TGTGCCAGCAGCTTGGCGCAGGGACTAGGGCCCCAGACCCAGTACTTC
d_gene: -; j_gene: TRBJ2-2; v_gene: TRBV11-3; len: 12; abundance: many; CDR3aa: CASRLLTGELFF; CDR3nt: TGTGCCAGCAGACTACTCACCGGGGAGCTGTTTTTT
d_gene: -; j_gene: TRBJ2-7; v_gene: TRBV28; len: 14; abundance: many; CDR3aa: CASSLVGPKTEQYF; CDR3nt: TGTGCCAGCAGCCTAGTAGGGCCGAAGACCGAGCAGTACTTC
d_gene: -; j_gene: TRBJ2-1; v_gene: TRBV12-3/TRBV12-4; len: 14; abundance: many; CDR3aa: CASSFVAASNEQFF; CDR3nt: TGTGCCAGCAGTTTTGTAGCCGCCTCCAATGAGCAGTTCTTC
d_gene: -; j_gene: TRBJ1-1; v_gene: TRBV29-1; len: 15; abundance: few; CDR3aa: CSASDIRVWSTEAFF; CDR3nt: TGCAGCGCTAGCGACATAAGAGTTTGGAGCACTGAAGCTTTCTTT
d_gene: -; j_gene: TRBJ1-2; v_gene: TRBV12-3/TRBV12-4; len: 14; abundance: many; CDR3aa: CASRRGGRNYGYTF; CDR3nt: TGTGCCAGCAGGCGCGGGGGCCGGAACTATGGCTACACCTTC
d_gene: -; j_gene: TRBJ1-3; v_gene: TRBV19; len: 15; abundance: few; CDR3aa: CASSINGASAGTIYF; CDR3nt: TGTGCCAGTAGTATAAACGGGGCTTCAGCGGGCACCATATATTTT
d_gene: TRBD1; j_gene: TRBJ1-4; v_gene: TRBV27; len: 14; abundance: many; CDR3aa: CASSLRQGAEKLFF; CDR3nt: TGTGCCAGCAGTTTACGGCAGGGGGCGGAAAAACTGTTTTTT
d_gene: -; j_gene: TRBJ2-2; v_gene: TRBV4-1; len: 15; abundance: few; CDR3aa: CASSQVRGRAGELFF; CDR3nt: TGCGCCAGCAGCCAAGTGAGGGGTAGGGCCGGGGAGCTGTTTTTT
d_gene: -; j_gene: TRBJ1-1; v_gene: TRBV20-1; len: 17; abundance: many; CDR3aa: CSASPARGEPLNTEAFF; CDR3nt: TGCAGTGCTAGCCCCGCTAGGGGCGAACCTCTGAACACTGAAGCTTTCTTT
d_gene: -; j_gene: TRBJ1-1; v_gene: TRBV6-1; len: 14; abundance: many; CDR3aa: CASRSPGGNTEAFF; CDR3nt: TGTGCCAGCAGGTCCCCGGGGGGGAACACTGAAGCTTTCTTT
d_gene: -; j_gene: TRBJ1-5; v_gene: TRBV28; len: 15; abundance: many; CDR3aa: CASSLEVFGNQPQHF; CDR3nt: TGTGCCAGCAGTTTAGAAGTGTTTGGCAATCAGCCCCAGCATTTT
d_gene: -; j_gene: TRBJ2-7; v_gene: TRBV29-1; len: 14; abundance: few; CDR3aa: CSVVIRDSSYEQYF; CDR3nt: TGCAGCGTTGTTATCAGGGATTCTAGCTACGAGCAGTACTTC
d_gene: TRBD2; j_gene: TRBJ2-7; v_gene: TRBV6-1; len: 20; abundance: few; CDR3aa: CASGRGASGRYPLVAYEQYF; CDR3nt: TGTGCCAGCGGCCGGGGTGCTAGCGGGAGATACCCCCTCGTGGCTTACGAGCAGTACTTC
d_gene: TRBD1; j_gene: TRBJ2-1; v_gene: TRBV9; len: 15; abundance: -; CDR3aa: CASSVYGTVNNEQFF; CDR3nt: TGTGCCAGCAGCGTATACGGGACAGTAAACAATGAGCAGTTCTTC
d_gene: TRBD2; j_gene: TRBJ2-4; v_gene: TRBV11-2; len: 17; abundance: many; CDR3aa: CASSPGLAGGRGDIQYF; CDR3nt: TGTGCCAGCAGCCCAGGACTAGCGGGAGGGCGGGGGGACATTCAGTACTTC
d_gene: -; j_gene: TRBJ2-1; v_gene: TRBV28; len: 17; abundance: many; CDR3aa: CASSSPRGRWVYNEQFF; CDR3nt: TGTGCCAGCAGTTCGCCCCGTGGGAGGTGGGTTTACAATGAGCAGTTCTTC
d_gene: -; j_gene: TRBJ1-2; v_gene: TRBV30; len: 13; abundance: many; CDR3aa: CAWSVIQGEGYTF; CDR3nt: TGTGCCTGGAGTGTAATTCAGGGTGAAGGCTACACCTTC
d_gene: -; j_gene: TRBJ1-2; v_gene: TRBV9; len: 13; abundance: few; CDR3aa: CASSVDTGLGYTF; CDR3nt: TGTGCCAGCAGCGTAGATACGGGGCTGGGCTACACCTTC
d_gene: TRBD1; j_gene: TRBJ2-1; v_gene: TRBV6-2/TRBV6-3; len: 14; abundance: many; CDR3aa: CASRNRGASNEQFF; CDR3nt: TGTGCCAGCAGGAACAGGGGTGCTAGCAATGAGCAGTTCTTC
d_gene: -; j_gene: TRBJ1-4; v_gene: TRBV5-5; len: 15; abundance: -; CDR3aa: CASSKSGVGGEKLFF; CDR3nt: TGTGCCAGCAGCAAATCAGGGGTGGGGGGGGAAAAACTGTTTTTT
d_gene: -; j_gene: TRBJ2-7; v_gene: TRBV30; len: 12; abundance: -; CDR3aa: CAWSTTGYEQYF; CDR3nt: TGTGCCTGGAGTACGACAGGCTACGAGCAGTACTTC
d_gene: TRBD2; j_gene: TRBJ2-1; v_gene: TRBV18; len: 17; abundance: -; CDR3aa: CASSIWGAGASYNEQFF; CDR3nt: TGTGCCAGCTCCATCTGGGGAGCGGGGGCCTCCTACAATGAGCAGTTCTTC
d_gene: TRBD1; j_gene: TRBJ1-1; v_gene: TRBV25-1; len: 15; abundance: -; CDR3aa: CASSITGVGDTEAFF; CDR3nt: TGTGCCAGCAGTATTACAGGGGTGGGGGACACTGAAGCTTTCTTT
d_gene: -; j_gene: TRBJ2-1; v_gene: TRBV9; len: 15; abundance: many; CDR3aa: CASRDELSSYNEQFF; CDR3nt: TGTGCCAGCAGAGACGAGTTGAGCTCCTACAATGAGCAGTTCTTC
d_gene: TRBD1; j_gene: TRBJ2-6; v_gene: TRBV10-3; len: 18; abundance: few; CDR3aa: CAIRSSSGTGYGANVLTF; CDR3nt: TGTGCCATCAGGTCGAGCTCCGGGACAGGGTACGGGGCCAACGTCCTGACTTTC